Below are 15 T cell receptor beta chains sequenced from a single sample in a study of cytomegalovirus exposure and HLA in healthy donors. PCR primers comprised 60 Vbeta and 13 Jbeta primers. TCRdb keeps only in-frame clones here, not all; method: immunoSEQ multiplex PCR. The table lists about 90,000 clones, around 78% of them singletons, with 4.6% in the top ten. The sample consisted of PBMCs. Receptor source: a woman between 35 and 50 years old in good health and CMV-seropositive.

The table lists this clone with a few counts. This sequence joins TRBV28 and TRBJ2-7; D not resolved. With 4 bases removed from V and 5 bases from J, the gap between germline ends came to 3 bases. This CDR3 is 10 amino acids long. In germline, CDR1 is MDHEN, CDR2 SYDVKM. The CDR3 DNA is TGTGCCAGCAGTTCTCACGAGCAGTACTTC. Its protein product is CASSSHEQYF.

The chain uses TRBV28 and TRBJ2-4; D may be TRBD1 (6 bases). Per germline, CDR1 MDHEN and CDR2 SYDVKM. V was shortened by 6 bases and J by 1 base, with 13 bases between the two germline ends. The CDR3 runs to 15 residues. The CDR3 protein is CASRTTGTAKNIQYF. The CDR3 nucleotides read TGTGCCAGCAGAACCACAGGGACGGCCAAAAACATTCAGTACTTC.

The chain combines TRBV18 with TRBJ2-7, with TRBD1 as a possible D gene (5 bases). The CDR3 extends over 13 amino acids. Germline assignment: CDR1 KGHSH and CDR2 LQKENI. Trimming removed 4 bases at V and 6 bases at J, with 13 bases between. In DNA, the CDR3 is TGTGCCAGCTCACTCAATCACAGGTCCGAGCAGTACTTC. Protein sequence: CASSLNHRSEQYF. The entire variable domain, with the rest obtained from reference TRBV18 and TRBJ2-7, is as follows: NAGVMQNPRHLVRRRGQEARLRCSPMKGHSHVYWYRQLPEEGLKFMVYLQKENIIDESGMPKERFSAEFPKEGPSILRIQQVVRGDSAAYFCASSLNHRSEQYFGPGTRLTVT.

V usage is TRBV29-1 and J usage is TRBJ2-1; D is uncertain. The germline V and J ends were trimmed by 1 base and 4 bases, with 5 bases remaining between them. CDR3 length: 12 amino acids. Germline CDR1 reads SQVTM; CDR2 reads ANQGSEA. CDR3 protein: CSVEARYNEQFF. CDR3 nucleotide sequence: TGCAGCGTTGAAGCCAGGTACAATGAGCAGTTCTTC.

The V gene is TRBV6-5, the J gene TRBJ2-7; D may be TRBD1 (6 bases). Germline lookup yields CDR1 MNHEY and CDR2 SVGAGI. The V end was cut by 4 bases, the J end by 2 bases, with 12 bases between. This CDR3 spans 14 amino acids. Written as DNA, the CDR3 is TGTGCCAGCAGTTCTATGACAGGTCCCTACGAGCAGTACTTC. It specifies CASSSMTGPYEQYF.

The CDR3 DNA reads as TGTGCCAGCAGTTTTAGGGGGAGGGCCGTTGAGCAGTTCTTC. This translates into CASSFRGRAVEQFF. The chain carries TRBV28 and TRBJ2-1; TRBD2 might be the D (7 bases). CDR1 is MDHEN, CDR2 SYDVKM, per germline. The CDR3 contains 14 residues. Trimming removed 3 bases from V and 9 bases from J, with 15 bases in between.

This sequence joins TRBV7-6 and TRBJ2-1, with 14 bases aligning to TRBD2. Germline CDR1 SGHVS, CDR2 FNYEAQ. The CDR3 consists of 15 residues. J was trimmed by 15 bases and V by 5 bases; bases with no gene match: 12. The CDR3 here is CASSPSGLAGAGGFF. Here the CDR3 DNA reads TGTGCCAGCAGCCCATCGGGACTAGCGGGAGCGGGGGGGTTCTTC.

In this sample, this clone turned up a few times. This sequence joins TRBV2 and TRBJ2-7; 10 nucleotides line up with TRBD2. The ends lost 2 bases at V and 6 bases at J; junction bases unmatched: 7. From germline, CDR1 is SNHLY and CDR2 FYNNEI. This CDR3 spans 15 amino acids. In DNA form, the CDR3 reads TGTGCCAGCAGTGAACGTTCTAGCGGGAGTTTCGAGCAGTACTTC. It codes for CASSERSSGSFEQYF.

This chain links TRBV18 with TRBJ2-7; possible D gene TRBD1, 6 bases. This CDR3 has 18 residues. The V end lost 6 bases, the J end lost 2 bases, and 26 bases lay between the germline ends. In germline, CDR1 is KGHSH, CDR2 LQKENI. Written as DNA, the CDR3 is TGTGCCAGCTCGGACAACTCCCCTTTGGGGCAGGGGACCTACGAGCAGTACTTC. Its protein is CASSDNSPLGQGTYEQYF.

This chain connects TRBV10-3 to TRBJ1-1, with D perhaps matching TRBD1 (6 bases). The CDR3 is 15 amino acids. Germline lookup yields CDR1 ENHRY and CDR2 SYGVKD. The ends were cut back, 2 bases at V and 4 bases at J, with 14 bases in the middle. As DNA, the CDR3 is TGTGCCATCAGTGAGGCAGGGGTCTCAAGCACTGAAGCTTTCTTT. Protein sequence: CAISEAGVSSTEAFF.

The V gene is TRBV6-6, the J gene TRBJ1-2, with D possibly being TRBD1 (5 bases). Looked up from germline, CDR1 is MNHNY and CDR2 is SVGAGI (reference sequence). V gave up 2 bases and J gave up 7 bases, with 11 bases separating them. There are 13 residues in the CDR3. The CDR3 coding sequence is TGTGCCAGCAGTTACGAGAAGCAGGGTGGCTACACCTTC. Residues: CASSYEKQGGYTF.

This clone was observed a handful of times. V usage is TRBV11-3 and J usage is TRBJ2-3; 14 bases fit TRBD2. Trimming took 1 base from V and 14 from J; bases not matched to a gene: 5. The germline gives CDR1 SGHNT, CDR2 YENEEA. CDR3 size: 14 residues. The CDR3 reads CASSLGLAGGSLYF. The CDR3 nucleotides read TGTGCCAGCAGCTTAGGACTAGCGGGAGGGAGTTTGTATTTT.

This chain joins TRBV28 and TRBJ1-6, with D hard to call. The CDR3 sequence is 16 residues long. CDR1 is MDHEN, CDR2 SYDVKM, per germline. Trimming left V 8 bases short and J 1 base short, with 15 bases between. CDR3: CASAYASLSYNSPLHF. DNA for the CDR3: TGTGCCAGCGCCTACGCGTCCCTTTCCTATAATTCACCCCTCCACTTT.

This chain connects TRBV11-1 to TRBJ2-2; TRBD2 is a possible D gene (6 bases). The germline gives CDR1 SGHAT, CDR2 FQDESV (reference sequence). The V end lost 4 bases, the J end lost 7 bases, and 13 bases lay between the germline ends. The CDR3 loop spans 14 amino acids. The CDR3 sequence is CASSSPMGGGELFF. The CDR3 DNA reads TGTGCCAGCAGCTCACCTATGGGGGGCGGGGAGCTGTTTTTT.

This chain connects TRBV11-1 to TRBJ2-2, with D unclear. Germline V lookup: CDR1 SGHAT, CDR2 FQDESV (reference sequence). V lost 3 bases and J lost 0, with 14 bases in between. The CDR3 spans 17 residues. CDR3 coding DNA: TGTGCCAGCAGCTTTCTCGCGGCCACCGCGAACACCGGGGAGCTGTTTTTT. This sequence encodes CASSFLAATANTGELFF.